This T cell receptor beta chain was recovered during a study of T-cell memory formation after mild COVID-19 (TCRdb year 2021). At the level of the whole study: Most TCR sequence clusters were specific to one of the two donors. The cohort comprised two young, previously healthy adult volunteers, one female and one male. T-cell clones expanding and contracting after mild COVID-19 in two donors were tracked by longitudinal TCRalpha and TCRbeta repertoire sequencing.

The germline ends are 6 bases apart after V is trimmed by 1 base and J by 3 bases. CDR3 length: 14 amino acids, cysteine to phenylalanine. Left in the record is the CDR3 DNA by itself, 42 bases read in frame from the first base. General findings and caveats noted by the study authors: Whether the second-wave clones peaking on day 37 were SARS-CoV-2 specific was not confirmed. Some responding clones were found in pre-infection memory, which suggests that pre-existing cross-reactive memory T cells took part in the SARS-CoV-2 response. Only a couple of mild cases were covered by the study, and larger cohorts that include severe cases with pre-infection samples were considered necessary. From day 15 to 85, contracting clones showed balanced CD4/CD8 phenotypes, whereas a second wave of clones that expanded from day 15 to 37 leaned towards CD4+. Contracting CD4+ clones were located mainly in the CM and EM memory subsets, whereas CD8+ clones were found to be enriched in EMRA.

Ficoll-Paque density gradient centrifugation was the method used to isolate PBMCs. This clonotype was observed a few times. Its specific antigen is unknown. No base-level quality is on record; no much larger clone is a single base apart. Sequencing instrument: Illumina NovaSeq 6000. TCRalpha and TCRbeta cDNA libraries were built by 5'RACE with constant-segment primers, adding sample barcodes and unique molecular identifiers. RNA was extracted from every sample with Trizol reagent. Libraries were amplified in two PCR steps, with a second sample barcode and Illumina TruSeq adapters added in the second step. Sequencing of libraries was performed on an Illumina NovaSeq with 2 x 150 bp paired-end reads. As for how the authors treated the data: Reads were demultiplexed and collapsed into UMI-guided consensus sequences with migec v1.2.7. With mixcr v2.1.11, UMI consensuses were aligned to TRA and TRB V and J templates and assembled into clonotypes. A clonotype was counted as expanded or contracted only if both edgeR and NoisET called the change significant, with noise models trained on biological replicates. For edgeR calls, the cutoffs were a false discovery rate-adjusted p below 0.01 and a log2 fold-change threshold of 1. As an exploratory analysis of dynamics, max-normalized trajectories of the 1000 most abundant clonotypes were examined by PCA with hierarchical clustering. The CD4 or CD8 phenotype of responding clones was assigned using the separately sequenced CD4+ and CD8+ repertoires. The raw public data were reprocessed by TCRdb itself: fastp quality trimming at Q25, MiXCR clonotype calling, in-frame beta chains only. For every CDR3 protein sequence, its rows merge into one entry that carries the most common genes and DNA. Clone size and V and J calls follow TCRdb, not the original study. Present in this sample are about 130,000 distinct CDR3 sequences, 15% to 20% of which were seen just once. Roughly 5% of the sample rests with the top ten.

The rearrangement joined TRBV12-3 or TRBV12-4 to TRBJ1-4, with no confidently assigned D gene. The sample taken for sequencing was PBMCs or a T cell subset sorted from them (not recorded which). The source of this sequence is a man aged 18 to 35 who had mild COVID-19 (a few samples of this study predate the infection). The sample titles of this study are shuffled in the database, so cell type and time point are left out; the donor was told from shared clones. The CDR3 protein: CASSLVHSNEKLFF. Here is the DNA: TGTGCCAGCAGTTTAGTACACTCTAATGAAAAACTGTTTTTT.